This T cell receptor (beta chain) comes out of a study of tumor-infiltrating lymphocytes in primary liver carcinoma. The study co-extracted DNA and RNA from 20-30 mg of unsorted bulk tissue. Patients' primary liver carcinoma was surgically resected. Five discrete regions of every tumor underwent sampling. V lost 0 bases, J lost 6 bases, and 6 bases lay in between. CDR3 length: 12 amino acids. CDR1 and CDR2 (germline): SGHKS, YYEKEE (reference sequence). Using a constant-region primer together with ProtoScript II reverse transcriptase, TCR beta cDNA was made from about 490 ng of total RNA. Sequencing libraries for TCR beta derived from three nested multiplex PCR rounds that used slightly modified ARM-PCR. With TRBV1-TRBV30 forward primers and a C-beta reverse primer, the first two PCR rounds were run for 10 to 11 cycles each. TCRdb reprocessed the multiplex PCR reads via MiXCR and lists one record per CDR3 protein. The top ten clones hold around 8.2% of a sample with approximately 120,000 distinct CDR3 sequences, 64% of them seen once.

In the case of this clonotype: A much larger clone lies a single base off, so this may be a read error.

This chain connects TRBV5-5 to TRBJ1-2; no clear D gene. The material sequenced was liver tumor tissue from sampling region 3. Documented subset: tumor region T3, left-lateral pole. The sequence was collected from a woman aged 60 to 75 with primary liver carcinoma and hepatitis B virus infection. The CDR3 loop is CASSLGSHGYTF. DNA of the CDR3: TGTGCCAGCAGCTTGGGAAGCCATGGCTACACCTTC.